This T cell receptor (beta chain) was captured by sequencing in a study of Tregs in tolerant kidney transplant recipients. Study conclusions and caveats: No direct test of biological reproducibility was done here. Some patients' samples used different primers over time, so nucleotide sequences weren't comparable.

This CDR3 is built from 17 residues. Germline CDR1 and CDR2: SNHLY and FYNNEI. Trimming pared 6 bases from V and 0 bases from J, leaving 19 bases between. Some clones are missing from TCRdb's copy, which holds only in-frame ones; the method was immunoSEQ multiplex PCR. The data hold around 75,000 clones, with around 90% observed a single time. About this clone: Its specificity is unknown.

Material: CD4+ T cells from blood, obtained before the transplant. V usage is TRBV2 and J usage is TRBJ2-3; D is undetermined. This TCR was sampled from a human donor who received a combined kidney and bone marrow transplant. CDR3 sequence: CASSPLPLKHSTDTQYF. CDR3 bases: TGTGCCAGCAGCCCCTTACCGTTGAAGCATAGCACAGATACGCAGTATTTT.